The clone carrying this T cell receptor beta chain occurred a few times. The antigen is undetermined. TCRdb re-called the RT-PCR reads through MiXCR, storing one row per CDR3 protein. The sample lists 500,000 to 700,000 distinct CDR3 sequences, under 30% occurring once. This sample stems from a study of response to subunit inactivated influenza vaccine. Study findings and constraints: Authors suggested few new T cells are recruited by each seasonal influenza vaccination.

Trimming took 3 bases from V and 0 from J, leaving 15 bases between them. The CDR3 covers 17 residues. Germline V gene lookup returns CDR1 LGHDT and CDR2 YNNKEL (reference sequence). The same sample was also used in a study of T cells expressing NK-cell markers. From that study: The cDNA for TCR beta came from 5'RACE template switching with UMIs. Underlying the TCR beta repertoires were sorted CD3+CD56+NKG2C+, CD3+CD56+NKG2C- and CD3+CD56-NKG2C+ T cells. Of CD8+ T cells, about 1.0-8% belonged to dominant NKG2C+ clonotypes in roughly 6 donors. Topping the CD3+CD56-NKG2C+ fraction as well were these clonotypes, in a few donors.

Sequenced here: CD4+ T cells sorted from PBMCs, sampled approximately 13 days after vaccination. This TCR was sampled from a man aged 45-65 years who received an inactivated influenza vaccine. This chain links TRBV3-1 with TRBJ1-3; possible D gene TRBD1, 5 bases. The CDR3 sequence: CASSQDGTSLSGNTIYF. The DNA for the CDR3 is TGTGCCAGCAGCCAGGATGGGACTTCACTCTCTGGAAACACCATATATTTT.